Sequencing of this T cell receptor (beta chain) was carried out in a study of blood T cell repertoires in COVID-19 (dated by TCRdb to the early 2020s). Some background on the complete study: Samples covering the acute and convalescent phases of COVID-19 were provided by collaborators in the United States, Italy and Spain. The material from the prospective study consisted of cDNA or gDNA derived from T cells, B-cell-depleted T cells, or PBMCs. Deeply sampled blood TCRbeta repertoires from subjects exposed to, actively infected with, or recovered from COVID-19 were included in the dataset. The repertoires were released in a freely available public database meant as a resource for research on the immune response to SARS-CoV-2. The samples were drawn from the first 160 participants of the ongoing ImmuneRACE study and from roughly 1,300 subjects provided by 6 global collaborators. Nearly every sample came with metadata listing a de-identified subject ID, COVID-19 status, age in years and sex. Where available, HLA class I and class II types were obtained from metadata supplied by the sample provider rather than from assay-based typing.

Enrolling through a virtual design, the prospective study's participants ranged in age from roughly 18 to 100 years and lived across 20 to 30 United States geographic areas. In the prospective study, participants were assigned to cohorts based on the clinical history participants reported in a screening survey and a study questionnaire. In the prospective study, mobile phlebotomists collected whole blood, serum and a nasopharyngeal or oropharyngeal swab from each participant. Additional blood draws and questionnaires over an approximately two-month period could optionally be provided by prospective study participants. Prospective study blood samples were shipped either frozen or at room temperature before DNA extraction. Worth noting for this clone: The clone's antigen remains unknown. The sample holds no much larger clone one base away, and base qualities are not on file.

V is reduced by 8 bases and J by 0 bases, leaving a spacing of 17 bases between them. The germline V gene encodes CDR1 LNHDA and CDR2 SQIVND (reference sequence). Reading from cysteine to phenylalanine, the CDR3 counts 15 amino acids. The CDR3 DNA has 45 bases and is translated from base 1. Overall study results and their limits: The amount of clinical and demographic metadata varied by source and participant and was provided uncurated.

TCRbeta CDR3 regions were amplified from genomic DNA by means of the immunoSEQ Assay, a bias-controlled multiplex PCR. On the authors' methods: Nucleated cell counts per sample were estimated from amplification of reference gene primers within the assay. To quantify the absolute abundance of each unique TCRbeta CDR3 rearrangement, sequence reads were collapsed and filtered. Productive Simpson clonality was computed per sample as the square root of Simpson's diversity index over productive rearrangements. This immuneACCESS table, as held by TCRdb, lists in-frame sequences with V and J called but not all clones. Of the missing ones, under half trace to an unresolved V gene in checked studies; the others have no known cause. V and J calls plus clone size are reproduced from that table; the DNA served to infer D and trimming. The sample table records 250,000 to 300,000 clones; approximately 91% of these occur just once. The ten largest clones take up roughly 2% of the sample.

The chain joins TRBV19 to TRBJ2-7, with the D gene uncertain. This clonotype originated in a woman aged 40 to 50 with acute COVID-19. Sample: PBMCs or T cells enriched from blood (not recorded which). The DNA sequence is as follows: TGTGCCAGTTCCCACTCCACGACAAGCTCCTACGAGCAGTACTTC. This gives the protein CASSHSTTSSYEQYF. The variable domain in full, with residues beyond the CDR3 obtained from the reference TRBV19 and TRBJ2-7 genes, is DGGITQSPKYLFRKEGQNVTLSCEQNLNHDAMYWYRQDPGQGLRLIYYSQIVNDFQKGDIAEGYSVSREKKESFPLTVTSAQKNPTAFYLCASSHSTTSSYEQYFGPGTRLTVT.